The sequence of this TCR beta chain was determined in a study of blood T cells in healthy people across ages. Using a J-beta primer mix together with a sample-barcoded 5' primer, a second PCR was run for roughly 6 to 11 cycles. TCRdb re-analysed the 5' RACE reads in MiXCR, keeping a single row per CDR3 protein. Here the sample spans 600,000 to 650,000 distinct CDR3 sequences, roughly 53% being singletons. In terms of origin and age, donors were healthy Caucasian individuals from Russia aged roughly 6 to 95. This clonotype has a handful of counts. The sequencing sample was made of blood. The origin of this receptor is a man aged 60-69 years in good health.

CDR3 sequence: CSVEDSADFPSDEQFF. CDR3 DNA sequence: TGCAGCGTTGAAGACTCGGCGGATTTCCCCTCGGATGAGCAGTTCTTC. The genes are TRBV29-1 and TRBJ2-1; D is ambiguous. V was cut by 0 bases and J by 8 bases, with 20 bases left in between. Germline CDR1 is SQVTM and CDR2 is ANQGSEA. The CDR3 totals 16 residues.